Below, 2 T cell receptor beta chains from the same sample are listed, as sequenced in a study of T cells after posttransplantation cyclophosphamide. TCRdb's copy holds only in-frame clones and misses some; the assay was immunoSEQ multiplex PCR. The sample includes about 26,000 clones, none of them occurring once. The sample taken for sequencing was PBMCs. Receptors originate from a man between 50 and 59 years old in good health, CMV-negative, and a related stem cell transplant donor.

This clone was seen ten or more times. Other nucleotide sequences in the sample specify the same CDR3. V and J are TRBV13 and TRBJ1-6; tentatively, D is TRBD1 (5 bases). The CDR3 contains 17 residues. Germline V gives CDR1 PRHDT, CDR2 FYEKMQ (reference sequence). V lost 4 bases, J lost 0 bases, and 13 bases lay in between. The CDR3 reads CASSSLRGSSYNSPLHF. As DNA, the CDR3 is TGTGCCAGCAGCTCCCTTCGGGGGAGCTCCTATAATTCACCCCTCCACTTT. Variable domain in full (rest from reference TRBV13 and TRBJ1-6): AAGVIQSPRHLIKEKRETATLKCYPIPRHDTVYWYQQGPGQDPQFLISFYEKMQSDKGSIPDRFSAQQFSDYHSELNMSSLELGDSALYFCASSSLRGSSYNSPLHFGNGTRLTVT.

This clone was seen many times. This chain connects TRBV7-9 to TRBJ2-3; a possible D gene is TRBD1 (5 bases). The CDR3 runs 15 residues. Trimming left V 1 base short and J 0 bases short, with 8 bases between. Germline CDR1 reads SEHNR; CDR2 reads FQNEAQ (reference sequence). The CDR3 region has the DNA TGTGCCAGCAGCTTAGTGCAGGGTAGCACAGATACGCAGTATTTT. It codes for CASSLVQGSTDTQYF.